A single sample gave rise to the 9 T cell receptor beta chains below, sequenced in a study of T cell repertoires in ileal Crohn's disease. Here immunoSEQ multiplex PCR was the method, and the copy in TCRdb shows in-frame clones only, minus some. The table shows 11,000 to 15,000 clones, with roughly three quarters occurring only once. Sequences were obtained from ileal tissue. Every receptor here comes from an adult with Crohn's disease.

This clone has just one count. The CDR3 region is CASREGGPLHF. CDR3 DNA: TGCGCCAGCAGGGAAGGGGGACCCCTCCACTTT. V is TRBV5-1 and J is TRBJ1-6; D may be TRBD1 (6 bases). This CDR3 contains 11 residues. The germline V and J ends were trimmed by 5 bases and 12 bases, with 9 bases remaining between them. The germline V gene has CDR1 SGHRS and CDR2 YFSETQ.

The rearrangement uses TRBV5-1 and TRBJ2-5, with D hard to call. V was trimmed by 0 bases and J by 1 base, leaving 4 bases between them. Germline V gene lookup returns CDR1 SGHRS and CDR2 YFSETQ. The CDR3 loop spans 13 amino acids. The CDR3 protein is CASSLAVQETQYF. As DNA, the CDR3 is TGCGCCAGCAGCTTGGCAGTCCAAGAGACCCAGTACTTC.

The J gene is TRBJ2-3, the V gene TRBV6-7, with 10 bases aligning to TRBD2. TRBV6-7 qualifies as an ORF whose function is uncertain. The CDR3 has 20 residues. The V segment lost 2 bases and the J segment 0 bases; nucleotides outside the gene matches: 14. This CDR3 reads CASSYGASGSFHLSTDTQYF. DNA for the CDR3: TGTGCCAGCAGTTACGGGGCTAGCGGGAGCTTCCACTTAAGCACAGATACGCAGTATTTT.

This clone was seen once. The rearrangement uses TRBV9 and TRBJ2-3, with 16 positions matching TRBD2. The ends lost 4 bases at V and 2 bases at J; junction bases unmatched: 7. The CDR3 loop spans 18 amino acids. CDR1 is SGDLS and CDR2 is YYNGEE in the germline V gene. The CDR3 bases are TGTGCCAGCAGCAGGGGACTAGCGGGGGGGTCGAACACAGATACGCAGTATTTT. Protein sequence: CASSRGLAGGSNTDTQYF.

This chain uses TRBV5-5 with TRBJ1-1, with D perhaps TRBD1 (5 bases). The germline gives CDR1 SGHKS, CDR2 YYEKEE (reference sequence). Trimming cost V 4 bases and J 2 bases, with 12 bases left between them. The CDR3 has 14 amino acids. CDR3 loop: CASSRWGGNTEAFF. As DNA, the CDR3 is TGTGCCAGCAGCCGCTGGGGCGGAAACACTGAAGCTTTCTTT.

The chain has TRBV7-3 and TRBJ2-5; 10 bases are shared with TRBD2. Germline V lookup: CDR1 SGHTA, CDR2 FQGTGA. The junction had 2 bases not matched to a gene; V was cut back by 1 base and J by 3 bases. This CDR3 is built from 15 residues. In nucleotides, the CDR3 is TGTGCCAGCAGCTTAAGAGCGGGGGGGAAAGAGACCCAGTACTTC. Amino acid sequence: CASSLRAGGKETQYF.

V gene TRBV29-1 combines with J gene TRBJ2-1, with D perhaps matching TRBD2 (5 bases). The V end lost 7 bases, the J end lost 3 bases, and 13 bases lay between the germline ends. Germline assignment: CDR1 SQVTM and CDR2 ANQGSEA. CDR3 size: 13 residues. DNA for the CDR3: TGCAGCGCTGTCGGGGTTAACTACAATGAGCAGTTCTTC. This codes for CSAVGVNYNEQFF.

This clone was counted between two and nine times. This chain uses TRBV5-1 with TRBJ1-3; 8 bases line up with TRBD1. The germline gives CDR1 SGHRS, CDR2 YFSETQ. The CDR3 runs 15 residues. Losses at the gene ends were 1 base for V and 3 bases for J; bases not matched to a gene: 3. CDR3 nucleotides: TGCGCCAGCAGCTTGCAGGGGGCTAGTGGAAACACCATATATTTT. Amino acids: CASSLQGASGNTIYF.

V gene TRBV10-1 combines with J gene TRBJ2-7; 7 nucleotides match TRBD1. Trimming at V came to 10 bases and at J to 4 bases, leaving 10 bases not matched to a gene. The germline gives CDR1 WNHNN, CDR2 SYGVQD (reference sequence). CDR3 size: 13 residues. The CDR3 DNA follows: TGCGCCACCTGGGACAGTAAAGTATACGAGCAGTACTTC. It encodes CATWDSKVYEQYF.